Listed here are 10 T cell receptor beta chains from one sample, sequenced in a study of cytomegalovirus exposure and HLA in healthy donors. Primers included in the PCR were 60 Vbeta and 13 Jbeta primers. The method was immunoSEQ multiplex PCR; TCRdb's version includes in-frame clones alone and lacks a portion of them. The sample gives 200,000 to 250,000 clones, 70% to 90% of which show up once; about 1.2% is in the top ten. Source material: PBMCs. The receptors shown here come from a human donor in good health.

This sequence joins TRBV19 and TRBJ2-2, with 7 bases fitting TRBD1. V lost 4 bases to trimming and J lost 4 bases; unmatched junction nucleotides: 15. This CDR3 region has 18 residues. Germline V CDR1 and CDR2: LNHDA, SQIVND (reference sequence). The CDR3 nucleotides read TGTGCCAGTAGTACCCTAGACAGGGCCGCCTCCCTCACCGGGGAGCTGTTTTTT. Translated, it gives CASSTLDRAASLTGELFF.

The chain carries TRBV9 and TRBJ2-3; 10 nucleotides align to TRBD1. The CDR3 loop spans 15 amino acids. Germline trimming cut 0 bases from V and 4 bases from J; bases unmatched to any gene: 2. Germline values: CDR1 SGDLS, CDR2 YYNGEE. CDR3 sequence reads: CASSVGGTGADTQYF. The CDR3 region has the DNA TGTGCCAGCAGCGTAGGTGGGACAGGGGCAGATACGCAGTATTTT.

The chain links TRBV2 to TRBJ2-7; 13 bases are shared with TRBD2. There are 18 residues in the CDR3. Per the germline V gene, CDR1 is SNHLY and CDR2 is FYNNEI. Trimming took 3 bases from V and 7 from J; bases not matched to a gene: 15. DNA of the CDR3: TGTGCCAGCAGTGAGGATGGACGCGGACTAGCGGGAGTCTGGGAGCAGTACTTC. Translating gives CASSEDGRGLAGVWEQYF.

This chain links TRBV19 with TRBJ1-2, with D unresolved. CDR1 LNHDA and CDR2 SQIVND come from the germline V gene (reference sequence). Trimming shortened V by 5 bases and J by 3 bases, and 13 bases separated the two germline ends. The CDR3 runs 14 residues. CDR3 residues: CASSDPRRDYGYTF. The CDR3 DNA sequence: TGTGCCAGTAGTGACCCTCGACGGGACTATGGCTACACCTTC. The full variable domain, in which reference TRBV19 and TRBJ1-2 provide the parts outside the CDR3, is DGGITQSPKYLFRKEGQNVTLSCEQNLNHDAMYWYRQDPGQGLRLIYYSQIVNDFQKGDIAEGYSVSREKKESFPLTVTSAQKNPTAFYLCASSDPRRDYGYTFGSGTRLTVV.

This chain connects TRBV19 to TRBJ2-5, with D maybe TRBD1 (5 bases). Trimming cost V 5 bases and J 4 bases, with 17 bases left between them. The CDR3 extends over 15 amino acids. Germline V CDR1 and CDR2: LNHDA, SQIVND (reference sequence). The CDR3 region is CASSGMTVAGETQYF. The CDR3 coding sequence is TGTGCCAGTAGTGGAATGACAGTGGCCGGAGAGACCCAGTACTTC.

In DNA form, the CDR3 reads TGTGCCAGCAGCTTCGGACAGGCTGTATTCGGCTATGGCTACACCTTC. Amino acid sequence: CASSFGQAVFGYGYTF. This chain links TRBV5-4 with TRBJ1-2, with TRBD1 matching 7 bases. The germline CDR1 and CDR2 sequences are SGHNT and YYREEE (reference sequence). Germline trimming cut 2 bases from V and 4 bases from J; bases unmatched to any gene: 11. The CDR3 extends over 16 amino acids.

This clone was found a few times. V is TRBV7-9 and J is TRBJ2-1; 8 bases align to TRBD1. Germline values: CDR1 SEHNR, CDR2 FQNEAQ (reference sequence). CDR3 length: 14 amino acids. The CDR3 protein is CSSDRTGGYNEQFF. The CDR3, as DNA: TGTTCCTCCGACCGCACAGGGGGCTACAATGAGCAGTTCTTC.

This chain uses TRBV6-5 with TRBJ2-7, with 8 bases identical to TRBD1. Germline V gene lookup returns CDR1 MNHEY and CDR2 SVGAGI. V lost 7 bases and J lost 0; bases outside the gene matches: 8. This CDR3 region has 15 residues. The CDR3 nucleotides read TGTGCCAGCACCCTACGGACAGGGTACTCCTACGAGCAGTACTTC. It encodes CASTLRTGYSYEQYF.

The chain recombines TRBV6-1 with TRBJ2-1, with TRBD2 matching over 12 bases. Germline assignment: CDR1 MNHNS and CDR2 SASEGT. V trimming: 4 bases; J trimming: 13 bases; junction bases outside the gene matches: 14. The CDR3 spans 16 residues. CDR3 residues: CASSVGLFGLAGSQFF. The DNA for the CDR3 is TGTGCCAGCAGTGTGGGCCTCTTTGGACTAGCGGGATCACAGTTCTTC.

The CDR3 reads CASSGTGQGTDTQYF. The CDR3 coding sequence is TGTGCCAGTAGTGGGACAGGACAGGGTACAGATACGCAGTATTTT. The chain employs TRBV19 and TRBJ2-3; 8 bases agree with TRBD1. V shed 5 bases and J 3 bases; nucleotides not matched to a gene: 7. This CDR3 region has 15 residues. CDR1 is LNHDA, CDR2 SQIVND, per germline (reference sequence).